The rows below give T cell receptor beta chains drawn from one sample of a study of T-cell memory formation after mild COVID-19. One entry per CDR3 protein, called by TCRdb with MiXCR from the 5' RACE reads. The data hold 280,000 or so distinct CDR3 sequences, with 15% to 20% observed a single time. Sequenced input: PBMCs or a T cell subset sorted from them (not recorded which). The receptors shown here come from a man between 18 and 35 years old who had mild COVID-19 (a few samples of this study predate the infection). Cell type and time point are not known. Both conserved end residues are part of each CDR3. Fields, in order: V gene, clone size, J gene, D gene, CDR3 DNA, CDR3 protein. D genes are given only for firm matches. Clone size is not always given. Where it is, it says once, few, many or a class for expanded clones.

V gene: TRBV10-3
clone size: NA
J gene: TRBJ2-2
D gene: NA
CDR3 DNA: TGTGCCATCAGTGAGTCTAAGTTCGCCGGGGAGCTGTTTTTT
CDR3 protein: CAISESKFAGELFF

V gene: TRBV7-9
clone size: NA
J gene: TRBJ2-5
D gene: NA
CDR3 DNA: TGTGCCAGCAGCCTAGAACCGGTGGAGACCCAGTACTTC
CDR3 protein: CASSLEPVETQYF

V gene: TRBV5-1
clone size: few
J gene: TRBJ2-5
D gene: TRBD1
CDR3 DNA: TGCGCCAGCAGCGTAAGGACAGGGGACGTGACCCAGTACTTC
CDR3 protein: CASSVRTGDVTQYF

V gene: TRBV7-2
clone size: NA
J gene: TRBJ2-7
D gene: TRBD1
CDR3 DNA: TGTGCCAGCAGCTTAGCGACAGGGGTCTACGAGCAGTACTTC
CDR3 protein: CASSLATGVYEQYF

V gene: TRBV18
clone size: few
J gene: TRBJ2-1
D gene: NA
CDR3 DNA: TGTGCCAGCTCACCTCAGACCGGGACGGATCCCTACAATGAGCAGTTCTTC
CDR3 protein: CASSPQTGTDPYNEQFF

V gene: TRBV9
clone size: NA
J gene: TRBJ1-1
D gene: NA
CDR3 DNA: TGTGCCAGCAGGAAAATCGGGGGGGTGAACACTGAAGCTTTCTTT
CDR3 protein: CASRKIGGVNTEAFF

V gene: TRBV14
clone size: few
J gene: TRBJ2-2
D gene: NA
CDR3 DNA: TGTGCCAGCAGCCAACGTGGATGGGCCGGGGAGCTGTTTTTT
CDR3 protein: CASSQRGWAGELFF

V gene: TRBV6-2/TRBV6-3
clone size: NA
J gene: TRBJ2-7
D gene: NA
CDR3 DNA: TGTGCCAGCACCTCGGACGGAAACTACGAGCAGTACTTC
CDR3 protein: CASTSDGNYEQYF

V gene: TRBV7-2
clone size: NA
J gene: TRBJ2-2
D gene: TRBD2
CDR3 DNA: TGTGCCACCACTAGCGGGGGGAACACCGGGGAGCTGTTTTTT
CDR3 protein: CATTSGGNTGELFF

V gene: TRBV5-1
clone size: few
J gene: TRBJ1-1
D gene: NA
CDR3 DNA: TGCGCCAGCAGCTTGTCGGCTCCCAACGAAGCTTTCTTT
CDR3 protein: CASSLSAPNEAFF

V gene: TRBV4-1
clone size: NA
J gene: TRBJ1-1
D gene: NA
CDR3 DNA: TGCGCCAGCAGCCAAGAGGAGGGGCGATGGAACACTGAAGCTTTCTTT
CDR3 protein: CASSQEEGRWNTEAFF

V gene: TRBV7-2
clone size: few
J gene: TRBJ1-2
D gene: NA
CDR3 DNA: TGTGCCAGCAGCTTAGGTGGAGGGGCCTATGGCTACACCTTC
CDR3 protein: CASSLGGGAYGYTF

V gene: TRBV20-1
clone size: NA
J gene: TRBJ2-3
D gene: NA
CDR3 DNA: TGCAGTGCTAGGGGCCTTTTTGTAAGAAGGGATACGCAGTATTTT
CDR3 protein: CSARGLFVRRDTQYF

V gene: TRBV6-5
clone size: NA
J gene: TRBJ2-3
D gene: NA
CDR3 DNA: TGTGCCAGCAGGCGGCAGGGGTACACAGATACGCAGTATTTT
CDR3 protein: CASRRQGYTDTQYF

V gene: TRBV12-3/TRBV12-4
clone size: few
J gene: TRBJ1-5
D gene: NA
CDR3 DNA: TGTGCCAGCAGTTTCCAGCAGGGCAATCAGCCCCAGCATTTT
CDR3 protein: CASSFQQGNQPQHF

V gene: TRBV7-2
clone size: NA
J gene: TRBJ1-3
D gene: NA
CDR3 DNA: TGTGCCAGCAGCACAGAAACAGGGAGGACAAACACCATATATTTT
CDR3 protein: CASSTETGRTNTIYF

V gene: TRBV4-3
clone size: NA
J gene: TRBJ2-7
D gene: NA
CDR3 DNA: TGCGCCAGCAGCCAAGATTTAGATAGGCCCAAGTACTTC
CDR3 protein: CASSQDLDRPKYF

V gene: TRBV6-6
clone size: NA
J gene: TRBJ1-6
D gene: NA
CDR3 DNA: TGTGCCAGCAGTCCCCTAGTGAGTTCACCCCTCCACTTT
CDR3 protein: CASSPLVSSPLHF

V gene: TRBV24-1
clone size: NA
J gene: TRBJ2-3
D gene: NA
CDR3 DNA: TGTGCCACCGCGGGGGCCCAAGATACGCAGTATTTT
CDR3 protein: CATAGAQDTQYF

V gene: TRBV6-5
clone size: once
J gene: TRBJ2-3
D gene: NA
CDR3 DNA: TGTGCCAGCAGTTACTCGCGGGACCTCAGAAATACGCAGTATTTT
CDR3 protein: CASSYSRDLRNTQYF

V gene: TRBV15
clone size: few
J gene: TRBJ2-2
D gene: NA
CDR3 DNA: TGTGCCACCAGCAGAGGTCCCTCGGAGCTGTTTTTT
CDR3 protein: CATSRGPSELFF

V gene: TRBV7-9
clone size: NA
J gene: TRBJ1-2
D gene: NA
CDR3 DNA: TGTGCCAGCAGCTTAGACCTCCCTGGCTACACCTTC
CDR3 protein: CASSLDLPGYTF

V gene: TRBV4-2
clone size: NA
J gene: TRBJ2-7
D gene: TRBD1
CDR3 DNA: TGTGCCAGCAGCCAAGAACAGGGGTTTTACGAGCAGTACTTC
CDR3 protein: CASSQEQGFYEQYF

V gene: TRBV20-1
clone size: few
J gene: TRBJ1-1
D gene: NA
CDR3 DNA: TGCAGTGCCAGGGCGGGGTACACTGAAGCTTTCTTT
CDR3 protein: CSARAGYTEAFF

V gene: TRBV6-5
clone size: once
J gene: TRBJ1-1
D gene: TRBD1
CDR3 DNA: TGTGCCAGCAGTTACTCGAGGCAGGGACAGACGCTAGAAGCTTTCTTT
CDR3 protein: CASSYSRQGQTLEAFF

V gene: TRBV5-1
clone size: NA
J gene: TRBJ1-1
D gene: TRBD1
CDR3 DNA: TGCGCCAGCAGCCAGACAGGGGGCTTTTCTGAAGCTTTCTTT
CDR3 protein: CASSQTGGFSEAFF

V gene: TRBV9
clone size: NA
J gene: TRBJ2-7
D gene: NA
CDR3 DNA: TGTGCCAGCAGCCCCCTCACCGACTCCTACGAGCAGTACTTC
CDR3 protein: CASSPLTDSYEQYF

V gene: TRBV4-3
clone size: NA
J gene: TRBJ2-7
D gene: TRBD2
CDR3 DNA: TGCGCCAGCAGCCAAGACTGGACTAGCGGCGAGCAGTACTTC
CDR3 protein: CASSQDWTSGEQYF

V gene: TRBV6-2/TRBV6-3
clone size: few
J gene: TRBJ2-5
D gene: NA
CDR3 DNA: TGTGCCAGCAGTTACTCTCGGGGTGCTCGGGACTTC
CDR3 protein: CASSYSRGARDF

V gene: TRBV28
clone size: NA
J gene: TRBJ1-5
D gene: NA
CDR3 DNA: TGTGCCAGCAGTTTAGCAACCGGGACACCAAATCAGCCCCAGCATTTT
CDR3 protein: CASSLATGTPNQPQHF

V gene: TRBV11-2
clone size: NA
J gene: TRBJ1-1
D gene: NA
CDR3 DNA: TGTGCCAGCACTGCGGGGCTTTGGAACACTGAAGCTTTCTTT
CDR3 protein: CASTAGLWNTEAFF

V gene: TRBV6-5
clone size: NA
J gene: TRBJ2-5
D gene: TRBD1
CDR3 DNA: TGTGCCAGCAGCTCTTCGACAGGGGGCCAAGAGACCCAGTACTTC
CDR3 protein: CASSSSTGGQETQYF

V gene: TRBV11-2
clone size: few
J gene: TRBJ1-5
D gene: NA
CDR3 DNA: TGTGCCAGCAGCTTAGGAATTGACAGAAATCAGCCCCAGCATTTT
CDR3 protein: CASSLGIDRNQPQHF

V gene: TRBV12-3/TRBV12-4
clone size: NA
J gene: TRBJ2-1
D gene: NA
CDR3 DNA: TGTGCCAGCAGTTCGTTTGGACAAAACAATGAGCAGTTCTTC
CDR3 protein: CASSSFGQNNEQFF

V gene: TRBV6-1
clone size: many
J gene: TRBJ1-5
D gene: TRBD1
CDR3 DNA: TGTGCCAGCAGCGCAGACAGGGTGGGTCAGCCCCAGCATTTT
CDR3 protein: CASSADRVGQPQHF

V gene: TRBV7-2
clone size: NA
J gene: TRBJ2-2
D gene: NA
CDR3 DNA: TGTGCCAGCAGCCCGAAACAGCTAAACACCGGGGAGCTGTTTTTT
CDR3 protein: CASSPKQLNTGELFF

V gene: TRBV7-2
clone size: NA
J gene: TRBJ1-2
D gene: NA
CDR3 DNA: TGTGCCAGCAGCTTAGTTTCGGGGCTCTATGGCTACACCTTC
CDR3 protein: CASSLVSGLYGYTF

V gene: TRBV20-1
clone size: NA
J gene: TRBJ2-5
D gene: TRBD2
CDR3 DNA: TGCAGTGCCGTTCTAGCGGGGGGGCCAGAGACCCAGTACTTC
CDR3 protein: CSAVLAGGPETQYF

V gene: TRBV7-9
clone size: NA
J gene: TRBJ1-2
D gene: TRBD1
CDR3 DNA: TGTGCCAGCAGCCGGGACAGGGAAAGGGGCTACACCTTC
CDR3 protein: CASSRDRERGYTF

V gene: TRBV2
clone size: NA
J gene: TRBJ1-1
D gene: NA
CDR3 DNA: TGTGCCAGCAGCCGAGAAAGGAACACTGAAGCTTTCTTT
CDR3 protein: CASSRERNTEAFF

V gene: TRBV18
clone size: NA
J gene: TRBJ2-3
D gene: NA
CDR3 DNA: TGTGCCAGCTCCCCTCGGGGGGGACAGGGATACACAGATACGCAGTATTTT
CDR3 protein: CASSPRGGQGYTDTQYF

V gene: TRBV7-2
clone size: NA
J gene: TRBJ1-5
D gene: NA
CDR3 DNA: TGTGCCAGCAGCTCCAGGGGATGGAATCAGCCCCAGCATTTT
CDR3 protein: CASSSRGWNQPQHF

V gene: TRBV15
clone size: NA
J gene: TRBJ2-3
D gene: NA
CDR3 DNA: TGTGCCACCAGCGGGGTCTGGGGAGCAGATACGCAGTATTTT
CDR3 protein: CATSGVWGADTQYF

V gene: TRBV6-5
clone size: NA
J gene: TRBJ2-5
D gene: TRBD2
CDR3 DNA: TGTGCCAGCAGTCGCAAAGCGGGGGAGGGGGAGACCCAGTACTTC
CDR3 protein: CASSRKAGEGETQYF

V gene: TRBV7-2
clone size: NA
J gene: TRBJ2-1
D gene: NA
CDR3 DNA: TGTGCCAGCAGCAGATTTTGGGGGAGCTCCTACAATGAGCAGTTCTTC
CDR3 protein: CASSRFWGSSYNEQFF

V gene: TRBV27
clone size: NA
J gene: TRBJ2-7
D gene: NA
CDR3 DNA: TGTGCCAGCAGTCCCCGCGCAACAGGGGAGCAGTACTTC
CDR3 protein: CASSPRATGEQYF